These 17 T cell receptor beta chains originate from one sample sequenced in a study of blood T cell repertoires in COVID-19. Clones were sequenced by immunoSEQ multiplex PCR, and TCRdb holds only the in-frame ones, with some missing. The data show about 190,000 clones, roughly 84% seen once. Sequenced: peripheral blood. The receptor source for this set is a human donor in a cohort sampled during active COVID-19.

V gene TRBV29-1 combines with J gene TRBJ2-2, with 7 bases matching TRBD1. This CDR3 contains 14 residues. Trimming at V came to 7 bases and at J to 3 bases, leaving 8 bases not matched to a gene. Germline V gene sequence: CDR1 SQVTM, CDR2 ANQGSEA. The CDR3 loop reads CSARVGGDTGELFF. The CDR3 DNA reads TGCAGCGCCAGAGTAGGGGGCGACACCGGGGAGCTGTTTTTT.

This chain connects TRBV28 to TRBJ2-6; D is unclear. The CDR3 contains 14 residues. Per germline, CDR1 MDHEN and CDR2 SYDVKM. V lost 7 bases to trimming and J lost 0 bases, with 7 bases between them. The CDR3 here is CASTRSSGANVLTF. The DNA of the CDR3 is TGTGCCAGCACTCGGTCCTCTGGGGCCAACGTCCTGACTTTC.

The chain combines TRBV27 with TRBJ1-5, with 10 bases lining up with TRBD1. This CDR3 is built from 16 residues. Looked up from germline, CDR1 is MNHEY and CDR2 is SMNVEV (reference sequence). J was trimmed by 4 bases and V by 6 bases; bases with no gene match: 9. CDR3 in DNA: TGTGCCAGCAGACCGGGGACAGGGGAAAATAATCAGCCCCAGCATTTT. It is translated as CASRPGTGENNQPQHF.

The chain employs TRBV2 and TRBJ1-2; unclear D gene. V lost 3 bases, J lost 0 bases, and 5 bases lay in between. This CDR3 has 13 residues. Germline lookup yields CDR1 SNHLY and CDR2 FYNNEI. CDR3 amino acids: CASSERSNYGYTF. The CDR3 nucleotides read TGTGCCAGCAGTGAGAGGTCTAACTATGGCTACACCTTC.

This chain links TRBV11-2 with TRBJ2-4; TRBD2 matches at 7 bases. The CDR3 spans 17 residues. V shed 5 bases, J shed 6 bases, and the junction held 16 bases outside the gene matches. CDR1 and CDR2 (germline): SGHAT, FQNNGV. The CDR3 bases are TGTGCCAGCAGCAAGACAAACCTGGGGGGGTATCGAAACATTCAGTACTTC. It codes for CASSKTNLGGYRNIQYF.

This clone came up once. The chain is built from TRBV7-2 and TRBJ1-1, with TRBD1 identical over 8 bases. V dropped 2 bases and J dropped 6; count of bases not matched to a gene: 11. This CDR3 is built from 16 residues. CDR1 SGHTA and CDR2 FQGNSA come from the germline V gene. The CDR3 DNA reads TGTGCCAGCAGCTTAACAGGGGGATTTACTAACGCTGAAGCTTTCTTT. It is translated as CASSLTGGFTNAEAFF.

The rearrangement links TRBV19 to TRBJ2-4, with TRBD1 as a possible D gene (6 bases). Trimming shortened V by 7 bases and J by 3 bases, and 10 bases separated the two germline ends. Looked up from germline, CDR1 is LNHDA and CDR2 is SQIVND (reference sequence). This CDR3 has 13 amino acids. The CDR3 DNA reads TGTGCCAGTACAGGGGAAGGCAAAAACATTCAGTACTTC. It translates to CASTGEGKNIQYF.

The chain is built from TRBV29-1 and TRBJ2-7; D not resolved. With 4 bases removed from V and 6 bases from J, the gap between germline ends came to 13 bases. The germline V gene has CDR1 SQVTM and CDR2 ANQGSEA. This CDR3 is built from 12 residues. CDR3 residues: CSVVTRRGEQYV. The CDR3, as DNA: TGCAGCGTTGTGACCCGGAGAGGCGAGCAGTACGTC.

V and J are TRBV15 and TRBJ2-7, with D possibly TRBD1 on 6 matching bases. From germline, CDR1 is LNHNV and CDR2 YYDKDF (reference sequence). V shed 5 bases and J shed 3 bases, with 17 bases lying between them. The CDR3 spans 15 residues. The CDR3 is CATSRPGTLIYEQYV. The CDR3 region has the DNA TGTGCCACCAGCCGGCCTGGGACATTAATCTACGAGCAGTACGTC.

V gene TRBV5-1 combines with J gene TRBJ1-1; a possible D gene is TRBD1 (5 bases). The length of the CDR3 is 15 residues. Per the germline V gene, CDR1 is SGHRS and CDR2 is YFSETQ. V lost 4 bases and J 3 bases, leaving 16 bases between the germline ends. The CDR3 DNA reads TGCGCCAGCAGCCCCACCCAGGGCACCCACACTGAAGCTTTCTTT. Amino acids: CASSPTQGTHTEAFF. The full variable domain, rest sourced from reference TRBV5-1 and TRBJ1-1, is KAGVTQTPRYLIKTRGQQVTLSCSPISGHRSVSWYQQTPGQGLQFLFEYFSETQRNKGNFPGRFSGRQFSNSRSEMNVSTLELGDSALYLCASSPTQGTHTEAFFGQGTRLTVV.

The chain joins TRBV13 to TRBJ2-2; D unresolved. The CDR3 totals 12 residues. Germline-derived CDR1 and CDR2 are PRHDT and FYEKMQ (reference sequence). V lost 3 bases and J 5 bases, leaving 4 bases between the germline ends. This CDR3 is CASSFVTGELFF. Here the CDR3 DNA reads TGTGCCAGCAGCTTCGTGACCGGGGAGCTGTTTTTT. The complete variable domain, with remaining parts taken from reference TRBV13 and TRBJ2-2, reads AAGVIQSPRHLIKEKRETATLKCYPIPRHDTVYWYQQGPGQDPQFLISFYEKMQSDKGSIPDRFSAQQFSDYHSELNMSSLELGDSALYFCASSFVTGELFFGEGSRLTVL.

CDR3 coding DNA: TGTGCCATCAGTGAGGACAGGGAAGCTGAAGCTTTCTTT. It specifies CAISEDREAEAFF. V usage is TRBV10-3 and J usage is TRBJ1-1; 7 nucleotides agree with TRBD1. CDR3 length: 13 residues. CDR1 ENHRY and CDR2 SYGVKD come from the germline V gene. The junction had 3 bases not matched to a gene; V was cut back by 2 bases and J by 6 bases.

The table lists this clone with a few counts. The chain couples TRBV2 to TRBJ1-5; 7 positions match TRBD1. Trimming cost V 4 bases and J 7 bases; bases outside gene matches: 16. Germline assignment: CDR1 SNHLY and CDR2 FYNNEI. CDR3 length equals 17 residues. Here the CDR3 reads CASSGSRQTGDGQPQHF. In DNA, the CDR3 is TGTGCCAGCAGTGGGAGCCGCCAAACAGGGGATGGGCAGCCCCAGCATTTT.

The chain uses TRBV7-9 and TRBJ2-1; D not certain. The CDR3 length is 14 residues. V was cut by 4 bases and J by 4 bases, with 11 bases left in between. The germline CDR1 and CDR2 sequences are SEHNR and FQNEAQ (reference sequence). The CDR3 here is CASSSREFYNEQFF. As DNA, the CDR3 is TGTGCCAGCAGCTCCCGTGAGTTTTACAATGAGCAGTTCTTC.

This clone was observed a single time. V usage is TRBV5-1 and J usage is TRBJ2-2; D possibly corresponds to TRBD2 (5 bases). Germline CDR1 and CDR2: SGHRS and YFSETQ. The CDR3 totals 17 residues. V gave up 2 bases and J gave up 1 base, with 15 bases separating them. CDR3 region: CASSFVPGSQNTGELFF. The CDR3 nucleotides are TGCGCCAGCAGCTTTGTTCCGGGGTCCCAGAACACCGGGGAGCTGTTTTTT.

The chain has TRBV30 and TRBJ2-3; TRBD1 matches 9 bases. Looked up from germline, CDR1 is GTSNPN and CDR2 is SVGIG (reference sequence). This CDR3 is 16 amino acids long. V lost 1 base and J lost 4; bases outside the gene matches: 9. Here the CDR3 DNA reads TGTGCCTGGAGTGAATTTTGGGACAGGGATTCAGATACGCAGTATTTT. This encodes CAWSEFWDRDSDTQYF.

The V call is TRBV5-6, the J call TRBJ2-5; D is perhaps TRBD2 (6 bases). The V and J ends lost 4 bases and 4 bases respectively, with 17 bases between them. CDR1 SGHDT and CDR2 YYEEEE come from the germline V gene. The CDR3 consists of 15 residues. The CDR3, as DNA: TGTGCCAGCAGCCCTCAGGGAGGTTTGGGAGAGACCCAGTACTTC. Translated, it gives CASSPQGGLGETQYF.